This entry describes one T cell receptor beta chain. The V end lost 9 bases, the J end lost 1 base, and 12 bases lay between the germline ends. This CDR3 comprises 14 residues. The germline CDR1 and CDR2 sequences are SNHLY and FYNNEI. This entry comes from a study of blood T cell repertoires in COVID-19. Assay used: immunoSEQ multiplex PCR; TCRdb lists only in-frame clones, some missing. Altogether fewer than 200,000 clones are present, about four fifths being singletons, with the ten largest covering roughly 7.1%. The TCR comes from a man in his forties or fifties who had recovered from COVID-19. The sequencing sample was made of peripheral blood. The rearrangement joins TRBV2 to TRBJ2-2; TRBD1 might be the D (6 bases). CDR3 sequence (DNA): TGTGCCAGTCACAGGGCGGGGAACACCGGGGAGCTGTTTTTT. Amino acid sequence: CASHRAGNTGELFF.